Following are 5 T cell receptor beta chains from one sample sequenced in a study of shared clonotypes between healthy human individuals. TCRdb's table, derived via immunoSEQ multiplex PCR, lists solely in-frame clones and lacks some. Of some 1,100,000 clones listed, more than 75% are singletons. The sequenced material came from memory CD4+ T cells from PBMCs. Described subset: CD45RA-negative fraction. All receptors come from a man aged 18-30 years in good health. Some clones in this sample may be carry-over from other donors' samples.

This chain joins TRBV11-2 and TRBJ1-4, with 10 bases that match TRBD1. The length of the CDR3 is 19 residues. Per germline, CDR1 SGHAT and CDR2 FQNNGV. V lost 7 bases and J lost 0; bases outside the gene matches: 14. The CDR3 reads CASTTLSRDRGATNEKLFF. Here the CDR3 DNA reads TGTGCCAGCACCACTTTATCTAGGGACAGGGGCGCAACTAATGAAAAACTGTTTTTT.

This clone was observed a handful of times. The chain has TRBV6-5 and TRBJ1-5; the match to TRBD1 covers 8 bases. V trimming: 6 bases; J trimming: 6 bases; junction bases outside the gene matches: 7. Germline CDR1 is MNHEY and CDR2 is SVGAGI. The CDR3 runs to 14 residues. In DNA, the CDR3 is TGTGCCAGCAGACAGCAGGGGGCGGGTCAGCCCCAGCATTTT. This sequence encodes CASRQQGAGQPQHF.

The chain's CDR3 is CAWSDMGQAVSGANVLTF. CDR3 nucleotides: TGTGCCTGGAGTGATATGGGACAGGCCGTCTCTGGGGCCAACGTCCTGACTTTC. J is TRBJ2-6 and V is TRBV30; 8 nucleotides match TRBD1. The J segment lost 0 bases and the V segment lost 1 base, leaving 8 bases of the junction unmatched. The CDR3 loop spans 18 amino acids. From germline, CDR1 is GTSNPN and CDR2 SVGIG (reference sequence).

Written as DNA, the CDR3 is TGCGCCAGCAGCCAGGGGACCACCCAAGAGACCCAGTACTTC. Translated, it gives CASSQGTTQETQYF. The chain uses TRBV5-1 and TRBJ2-5; maybe TRBD1 (6 bases). The CDR3 consists of 14 residues. V dropped 4 bases and J dropped 1 base, with 11 bases sitting between them. Looked up from germline, CDR1 is SGHRS and CDR2 is YFSETQ.

As regards this clone: Other DNA sequences in the sample encode the same CDR3. The chain recombines TRBV9 with TRBJ2-1; perhaps TRBD1 as D (6 bases). The V end was cut by 2 bases, the J end by 7 bases, with 13 bases between. This CDR3 spans 14 amino acids. Germline V CDR1 and CDR2: SGDLS, YYNGEE. The CDR3 protein is CASSVETGRNEQFF. CDR3 nucleotide sequence: TGTGCCAGCAGCGTCGAGACAGGAAGGAATGAGCAGTTCTTC. The full variable domain, its missing parts supplied by reference TRBV9 and TRBJ2-1, is DSGVTQTPKHLITATGQRVTLRCSPRSGDLSVYWYQQSLDQGLQFLIQYYNGEERAKGNILERFSAQQFPDLHSELNLSSLELGDSALYFCASSVETGRNEQFFGPGTRLTVL.